This TCR beta chain was found in a study of T cell responses to AZD1222 COVID-19 vaccine. Profiled with immunoSEQ multiplex PCR; TCRdb holds only in-frame clones, not every one. The sample lists 150,000 to 200,000 clones; 80% to 95% were seen once. CDR3 size: 12 residues. Germline V gene data show CDR1 as LNHDA and CDR2 as SQIVND (reference sequence). Trimming pared 5 bases from V and 7 bases from J, leaving 12 bases between. As to this clone: What it binds is not known.

General study points: Only a handful of AZD1222 recipients were seropositive at baseline. Spike as a whole was targeted by vaccine-associated CD4 TCRs, dominant at 160-218 and 743-854. The study reported that nearly half of spike-specific TCRs target unmutated variant regions. Spike-specific TCRs gained breadth and depth after people received two AZD1222 doses.

The chain recombines TRBV19 with TRBJ2-7; perhaps TRBD1 as D (6 bases). The clonotype originates from an adult in good health. The source material was peripheral blood, sampled on day 0 of AZD1222 vaccination. CDR3 coding DNA: TGTGCCAGTAGTTTTTCTAGGGGGGAGCAGTACTTC. Protein sequence: CASSFSRGEQYF.